This T cell receptor beta chain was recorded in a study of Ad26.COV2.S vaccination and SARS-CoV-2 variants. Study details: Administration of Ad26.COV2.S was intramuscular, either once or twice 56 days apart.

Details on this clone: As yet, its antigen is unknown.

Sequencing used immunoSEQ multiplex PCR; TCRdb keeps in-frame clones, though not all of them. The table has about 250,000 clones, 80% to 90% seen once. Deletions cut 3 bases from V and 0 bases from J, with 24 bases between. CDR3 length: 20 amino acids. Per the germline V gene, CDR1 is LNHDA and CDR2 is SQIVND (reference sequence). Treatment in this sample: roughly 18 received Ad26.COV2.S at low or high dose, single or two shots; several received placebo; per-sample allocation not given. The samples were gathered on day 63 after the first injection of vaccine or placebo. Study-wide points: Vaccinated and placebo-treated recipients had similar non-spike TCR breadth. Post-vaccination spike-specific CD8+ and CD4+ T cell responses reportedly had substantial breadth. Total T cell responses, in the TCR breadth and depth analyses, may have been underestimated.

This sequence originates from a person aged 18 to 65 who received the Ad26.COV2.S COVID-19 vaccine or a placebo. The rearrangement joins TRBV19 to TRBJ2-1, with D tentatively TRBD2 (6 bases). Sequenced here: peripheral blood, sampled in a trial of Ad26.COV2.S vaccine versus placebo. Here the CDR3 reads CASSIQSVDGGTSSYNEQFF. In DNA form, the CDR3 reads TGTGCCAGTAGTATTCAATCAGTCGACGGCGGGACGAGCTCCTACAATGAGCAGTTCTTC.